Presented here are 26 T cell receptor beta chains from one specimen sequenced in a study of control samples from healthy donors and cancer patients. TCRdb keeps only in-frame clones here, not all; method: immunoSEQ multiplex PCR. The data hold approximately 160,000 clones, with approximately 94% observed a single time. Input material: blood. The receptors were gathered from a woman in her late teens or twenties in good health.

The chain joins TRBV12-5 to TRBJ1-4; 9 bases line up with TRBD1. This CDR3 spans 13 amino acids. Germline values: CDR1 LGHNT, CDR2 FRNRAP. The V gene end was trimmed by 9 bases and the J gene end by 7 bases; junction bases not matched to a gene: 6. CDR3 loop: CASNRGLGEKLFF. The CDR3, as DNA: TGTGCTAGCAACAGGGGGCTAGGTGAAAAACTGTTTTTT.

The chain employs TRBV5-5 and TRBJ1-3; D call uncertain. This CDR3 is 18 amino acids long. The V gene's germline CDR1 is SGHKS and CDR2 YYEKEE (reference sequence). V shed 2 bases and J shed 0 bases, with 18 bases lying between them. CDR3 nucleotides: TGTGCCAGCAGCTTCGGAGCCTCGGGTCTCATCTCTGGAAACACCATATATTTT. It encodes CASSFGASGLISGNTIYF.

This clone has only one observation. J is TRBJ1-2 and V is TRBV10-3; 8 nucleotides align to TRBD1. Trimming at V came to 6 bases and at J to 4 bases, leaving 7 bases not matched to a gene. Per germline, CDR1 ENHRY and CDR2 SYGVKD. The CDR3 covers 14 residues. CDR3 DNA sequence: TGTGCCATCAGCTACAGGGGGGACACCTATGGCTACACCTTC. Amino acid sequence: CAISYRGDTYGYTF.

The V and J genes are TRBV27 and TRBJ2-4, with 10 nucleotides matching TRBD2. The V and J ends lost 6 bases and 1 base, in that order; junction bases with no gene match: 0. The CDR3 spans 14 residues. Germline-derived CDR1 and CDR2 are MNHEY and SMNVEV (reference sequence). The CDR3 sequence is CASRGLAAKNIQYF. CDR3 sequence (DNA): TGTGCCAGCAGGGGACTAGCGGCCAAAAACATTCAGTACTTC.

The chain has TRBV5-1 and TRBJ1-1; D is perhaps TRBD1 (5 bases). The V gene lost 4 bases and the J gene lost 2 bases, with 18 bases spanning the gap. Per germline, CDR1 SGHRS and CDR2 YFSETQ. The CDR3 sequence is 16 residues long. The CDR3 nucleotides read TGCGCCAGCAGCCTCTCTCAGGGACGTAAAAACACTGAAGCTTTCTTT. Amino acid sequence: CASSLSQGRKNTEAFF.

In this sample, this clone turned up once. V usage is TRBV6-5 and J usage is TRBJ2-5; weak D call: TRBD1 (5 bases). The CDR3 runs to 15 residues. Trimming removed 6 bases at V and 9 bases at J, with 23 bases between. Germline V lookup: CDR1 MNHEY, CDR2 SVGAGI. CDR3 region: CASSLGLEVQGAQYF. CDR3 nucleotide sequence: TGTGCCAGCAGCCTGGGGCTTGAAGTTCAAGGAGCCCAGTACTTC.

The rearrangement links TRBV5-6 to TRBJ1-2; 7 nucleotides agree with TRBD1. V dropped 0 bases and J dropped 4; count of bases not matched to a gene: 9. Germline values: CDR1 SGHDT, CDR2 YYEEEE. The CDR3 is 16 amino acids. This chain's CDR3 is CASSLEWPGGSYGYTF. CDR3 sequence (DNA): TGTGCCAGCAGCTTGGAATGGCCAGGGGGTAGCTATGGCTACACCTTC.

In DNA, the CDR3 is TGCAGCGTAGCCCTCTGGACATCTGAAGCTTTCTTT. It is translated as CSVALWTSEAFF. This chain connects TRBV29-1 to TRBJ1-1; D perhaps matches TRBD1 (5 bases). V dropped 6 bases and J dropped 6 bases, with 14 bases sitting between them. From germline, CDR1 is SQVTM and CDR2 ANQGSEA. The CDR3 has 12 residues.

The gene calls are TRBV5-1 and TRBJ1-6; D gene unclear. Germline CDR1 reads SGHRS; CDR2 reads YFSETQ. The CDR3 spans 18 residues. Between the trimmed V and J ends, which lost 1 base and 0 bases, there was a span of 14 bases. Written as DNA, the CDR3 is TGCGCCAGCAGCTTGAGAGCGGCACCTAGCTCCTATAATTCACCCCTCCACTTT. Translating gives CASSLRAAPSSYNSPLHF.

On this clone: The same CDR3 also results from other DNA sequences found in this sample. This chain connects TRBV3-1 (or the pseudogene TRBV3-2) to TRBJ1-3; maybe TRBD1 (5 bases). V shed 4 bases and J shed 4 bases, with 11 bases lying between them. The CDR3 covers 14 residues. Germline CDR1 LGHDT, CDR2 YNNKEL (reference sequence). The CDR3 nucleotides are TGTGCCAGCAGCCCGCAGGGAGCCGGAAACACCATATATTTT. It encodes CASSPQGAGNTIYF.

The chain couples TRBV25-1 to TRBJ1-1, with D perhaps TRBD1 (6 bases). The V end lost 7 bases, the J end lost 7 bases, and 10 bases lay between the germline ends. CDR1 and CDR2 (germline): MGHDK, SYGVNS. The CDR3 covers 11 residues. The CDR3 region has the DNA TGTGCCAGCATTGGGACATTTGAAGCTTTCTTT. Translation: CASIGTFEAFF. The full variable domain, its missing parts supplied by reference TRBV25-1 and TRBJ1-1, is EADIYQTPRYLVIGTGKKITLECSQTMGHDKMYWYQQDPGMELHLIHYSYGVNSTEKGDLSSESTVSRIRTEHFPLTLESARPSHTSQYLCASIGTFEAFFGQGTRLTVV.

This clone was counted a single time. The J gene is TRBJ1-4, the V gene TRBV25-1; D unclear. Germline V gives CDR1 MGHDK, CDR2 SYGVNS. The CDR3 totals 14 residues. V shed 2 bases and J shed 5 bases, with 9 bases lying between them. Here the CDR3 reads CASSERSGNEKLFF. CDR3 sequence (DNA): TGTGCCAGCAGTGAAAGGTCTGGGAATGAAAAACTGTTTTTT.

This sequence joins TRBV12-3 or TRBV12-4 and TRBJ1-2; the D is unclear. The CDR3 is 11 amino acids. V lost 2 bases to trimming and J lost 2 bases, with 0 bases between them. CDR3 sequence: CASSLNYGYTF. The CDR3 nucleotides are TGTGCCAGCAGTTTAAACTATGGCTACACCTTC.

CDR3 sequence reads: CASRDRGRNYGYTF. CDR3 nucleotide sequence: TGTGCCAGCAGAGACAGGGGGAGAAACTATGGCTACACCTTC. The V call is TRBV28, the J call TRBJ1-2; TRBD1 agrees at 9 bases. The CDR3 extends over 14 amino acids. Germline V CDR1 and CDR2: MDHEN, SYDVKM. The J segment lost 2 bases and the V segment lost 6 bases, leaving 4 bases of the junction unmatched.

V and J are TRBV5-1 and TRBJ1-1; TRBD1 aligns across 9 bases. J lost 5 bases, V lost 1 base, and 3 bases had no gene match. Per germline, CDR1 SGHRS and CDR2 YFSETQ. The CDR3 length is 14 residues. DNA for the CDR3: TGCGCCAGCAGCTTGACAGGGGGCGGAACTGAAGCTTTCTTT. Its protein product is CASSLTGGGTEAFF.

V and J are TRBV19 and TRBJ1-6; D is uncertain. V gave up 3 bases and J gave up 8 bases, with 11 bases separating them. There are 14 residues in the CDR3. Germline V gene lookup returns CDR1 LNHDA and CDR2 SQIVND (reference sequence). CDR3 coding DNA: TGTGCCAGTAGTATGTGGGGTAGTGATTCACCCCTCCACTTT. This sequence encodes CASSMWGSDSPLHF.

The J gene is TRBJ1-2, the V gene TRBV5-6; possibly TRBD1 for D (5 bases). Germline V gene lookup returns CDR1 SGHDT and CDR2 YYEEEE. V lost 4 bases and J 4 bases, leaving 11 bases between the germline ends. The CDR3 spans 13 residues. The CDR3 reads CASSPQGGYGYTF. DNA for the CDR3: TGTGCCAGCAGCCCCCAGGGCGGCTATGGCTACACCTTC. The entire variable domain, with the rest obtained from reference TRBV5-6 and TRBJ1-2, is as follows: DAGVTQSPTHLIKTRGQQVTLRCSPKSGHDTVSWYQQALGQGPQFIFQYYEEEERQRGNFPDRFSGHQFPNYSSELNVNALLLGDSALYLCASSPQGGYGYTFGSGTRLTVV.

The rearrangement joins TRBV10-3 to TRBJ2-3, with D perhaps TRBD2 (7 bases). The CDR3 length is 16 residues. V was clipped by 7 bases and J by 0 bases, with 17 bases between them. Germline V gene sequence: CDR1 ENHRY, CDR2 SYGVKD. The CDR3 reads CAIKVDGGLSTDTQYF. As DNA, the CDR3 is TGTGCCATCAAGGTAGACGGGGGGCTAAGCACAGATACGCAGTATTTT.

The rearrangement links TRBV9 to TRBJ2-3; D call uncertain. The CDR3 consists of 13 residues. Germline values: CDR1 SGDLS, CDR2 YYNGEE. V was shortened by 0 bases and J by 2 bases, with 4 bases between the two germline ends. The CDR3 DNA follows: TGTGCCAGCAGCGTAGGACTCACAGATACGCAGTATTTT. The encoded protein is CASSVGLTDTQYF.

A single count supports this clone. This sequence joins TRBV18 and TRBJ1-6; possibly TRBD1 for D (5 bases). The germline CDR1 and CDR2 sequences are KGHSH and LQKENI. The CDR3 contains 14 residues. Trimming removed 3 bases at V and 8 bases at J, with 11 bases between. This chain's CDR3 is CASSPGWGDSPLHF. CDR3 sequence (DNA): TGTGCCAGCTCACCGGGGTGGGGGGATTCACCCCTCCACTTT.

V and J are TRBV28 and TRBJ1-1; D is unclear. Trimming took 3 bases from V and 4 from J, leaving 12 bases between them. This CDR3 has 14 residues. Germline-derived CDR1 and CDR2 are MDHEN and SYDVKM. CDR3 amino acids: CASSFSGGGTEAFF. CDR3 sequence (DNA): TGTGCCAGCAGTTTCTCCGGAGGTGGCACTGAAGCTTTCTTT.

The CDR3 coding sequence is TGTGCCACCAAGATTGGGACTAGCAGGTCCGGGGAGCTGTTTTTT. Translation gives CATKIGTSRSGELFF. V usage is TRBV24-1 and J usage is TRBJ2-2; 9 bases map to TRBD2. CDR1 and CDR2 (germline): KGHDR, SFDVKD. The CDR3 spans 15 residues. V trimming: 8 bases; J trimming: 6 bases; junction bases outside the gene matches: 9.

The chain employs TRBV29-1 and TRBJ2-2, with D possibly being TRBD1 (6 bases). Trimming left V 5 bases short and J 6 bases short, with 16 bases between. This CDR3 comprises 14 residues. Germline CDR1 and CDR2: SQVTM and ANQGSEA. CDR3 sequence (DNA): TGCAGCGTTACGAAGGGAGCAGGGGCCGGGGAGCTGTTTTTT. Amino acids: CSVTKGAGAGELFF.

This clone was observed a single time. V is TRBV11-3 and J is TRBJ2-1; TRBD1 matches 9 bases. CDR1 SGHNT and CDR2 YENEEA come from the germline V gene. This CDR3 region has 15 residues. V lost 5 bases, J lost 4 bases, and 6 bases stayed unmatched. CDR3: CASSRTGVGYNEQFF. The CDR3 coding sequence is TGTGCCAGCAGCCGGACAGGGGTCGGGTACAATGAGCAGTTCTTC.

This chain uses TRBV6-6 with TRBJ1-6; D not certain. Per the germline V gene, CDR1 is MNHNY and CDR2 is SVGAGI (reference sequence). V lost 7 bases and J lost 7, with 11 bases in between. This CDR3 is built from 13 residues. The CDR3 DNA follows: TGTGCCAGCACCGCAGGTGTGAATTCACCCCTCCACTTT. As protein: CASTAGVNSPLHF.

The chain links TRBV12-5 to TRBJ2-1; D is undetermined. The CDR3 runs to 14 residues. V lost 6 bases, J lost 8 bases, and 17 bases lay in between. CDR1 LGHNT and CDR2 FRNRAP come from the germline V gene. The CDR3 sequence is CASGQDPSPYEQFF. The CDR3 bases are TGTGCTAGTGGCCAGGACCCCTCCCCCTATGAGCAGTTCTTC.